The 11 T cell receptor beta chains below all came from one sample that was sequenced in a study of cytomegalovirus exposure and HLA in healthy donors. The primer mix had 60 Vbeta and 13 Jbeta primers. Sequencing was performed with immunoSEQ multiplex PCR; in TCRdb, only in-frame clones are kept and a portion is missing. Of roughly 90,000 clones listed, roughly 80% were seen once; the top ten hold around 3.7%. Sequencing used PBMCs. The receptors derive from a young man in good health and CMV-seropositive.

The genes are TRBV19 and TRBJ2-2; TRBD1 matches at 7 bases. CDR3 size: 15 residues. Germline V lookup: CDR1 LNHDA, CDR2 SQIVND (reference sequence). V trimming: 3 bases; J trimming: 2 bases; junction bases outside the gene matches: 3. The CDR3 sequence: CASSIRGSNTGELFF. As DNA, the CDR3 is TGTGCCAGTAGTATCAGGGGGAGTAACACCGGGGAGCTGTTTTTT. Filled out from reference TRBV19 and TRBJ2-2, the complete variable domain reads DGGITQSPKYLFRKEGQNVTLSCEQNLNHDAMYWYRQDPGQGLRLIYYSQIVNDFQKGDIAEGYSVSREKKESFPLTVTSAQKNPTAFYLCASSIRGSNTGELFFGEGSRLTVL.

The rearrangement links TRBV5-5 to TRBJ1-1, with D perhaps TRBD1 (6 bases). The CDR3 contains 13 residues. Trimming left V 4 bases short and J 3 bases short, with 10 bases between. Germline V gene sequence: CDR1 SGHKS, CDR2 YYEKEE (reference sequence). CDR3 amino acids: CASSTGTHTEAFF. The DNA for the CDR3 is TGTGCCAGCAGCACTGGGACACACACTGAAGCTTTCTTT.

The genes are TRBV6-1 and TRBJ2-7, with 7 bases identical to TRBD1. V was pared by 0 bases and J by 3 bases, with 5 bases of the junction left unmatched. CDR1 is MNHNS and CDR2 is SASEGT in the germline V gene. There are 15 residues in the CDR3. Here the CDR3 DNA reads TGTGCCAGCAGTGAAGCGTTTGGGACAGACTACGAGCAGTACTTC. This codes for CASSEAFGTDYEQYF.

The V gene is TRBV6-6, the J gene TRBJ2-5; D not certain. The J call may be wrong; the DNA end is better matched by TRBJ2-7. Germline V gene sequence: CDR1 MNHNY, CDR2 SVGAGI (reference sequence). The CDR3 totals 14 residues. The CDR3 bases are TGTGCCAGCTACGGACCCTCGGGCGACTACGAGCAGTACTTC. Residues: CASYGPSGDYEQYF.

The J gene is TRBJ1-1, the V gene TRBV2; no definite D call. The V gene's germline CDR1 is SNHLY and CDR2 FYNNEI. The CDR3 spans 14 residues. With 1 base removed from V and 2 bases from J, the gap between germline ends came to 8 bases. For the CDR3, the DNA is TGTGCCAGCAGTGAAGGTCAGGCCAACACTGAAGCTTTCTTT. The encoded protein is CASSEGQANTEAFF.

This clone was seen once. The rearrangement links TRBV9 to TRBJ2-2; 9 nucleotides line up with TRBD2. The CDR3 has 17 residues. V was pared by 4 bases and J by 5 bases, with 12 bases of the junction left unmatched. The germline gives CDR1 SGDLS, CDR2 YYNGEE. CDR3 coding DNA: TGTGCCAGCAGCCCCCGGAGCGCGGGAGGGTTAACCGGGGAGCTGTTTTTT. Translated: CASSPRSAGGLTGELFF.

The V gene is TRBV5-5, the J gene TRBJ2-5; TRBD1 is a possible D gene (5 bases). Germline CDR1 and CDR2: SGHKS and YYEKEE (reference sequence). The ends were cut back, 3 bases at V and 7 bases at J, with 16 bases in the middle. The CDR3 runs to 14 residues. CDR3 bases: TGTGCCAGCAGCTCGGACACCTTACTGGGGACCCAGTACTTC. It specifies CASSSDTLLGTQYF.

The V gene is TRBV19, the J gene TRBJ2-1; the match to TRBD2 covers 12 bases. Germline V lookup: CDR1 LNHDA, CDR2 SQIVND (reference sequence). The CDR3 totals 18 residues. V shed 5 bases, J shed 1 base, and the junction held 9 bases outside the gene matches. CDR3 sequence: CASSRASGRAASYNEQFF. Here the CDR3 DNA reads TGTGCCAGTAGTCGGGCTAGCGGGAGGGCCGCTTCCTACAATGAGCAGTTCTTC.

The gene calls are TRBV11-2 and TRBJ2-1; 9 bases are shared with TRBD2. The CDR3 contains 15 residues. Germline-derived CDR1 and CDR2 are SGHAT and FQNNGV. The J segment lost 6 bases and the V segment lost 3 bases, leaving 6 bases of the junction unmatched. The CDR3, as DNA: TGTGCCAGCAGCTTGGGACTAGCTCGTCCCAATGAGCAGTTCTTC. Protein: CASSLGLARPNEQFF.

CDR3 region: CASSSLQGGNEKLFF. DNA of the CDR3: TGTGCCAGCAGTTCCTTACAGGGGGGTAATGAAAAACTGTTTTTT. The rearrangement joins TRBV27 to TRBJ1-4; 8 bases match TRBD1. Germline CDR1 MNHEY, CDR2 SMNVEV (reference sequence). This CDR3 is 15 amino acids long. With 4 bases clipped from V and 4 bases from J, the junction kept 5 bases outside the gene matches.

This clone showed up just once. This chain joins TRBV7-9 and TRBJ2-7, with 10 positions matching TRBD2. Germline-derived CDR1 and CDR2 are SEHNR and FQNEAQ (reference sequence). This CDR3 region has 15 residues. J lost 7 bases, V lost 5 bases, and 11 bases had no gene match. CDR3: CASSPTAGGPREQYF. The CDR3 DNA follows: TGTGCCAGCAGCCCCACAGCGGGAGGGCCGAGAGAGCAGTACTTC. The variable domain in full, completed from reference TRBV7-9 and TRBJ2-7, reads DTGVSQNPRHKITKRGQNVTFRCDPISEHNRLYWYRQTLGQGPEFLTYFQNEAQLEKSRLLSDRFSAERPKGSFSTLEIQRTEQGDSAMYLCASSPTAGGPREQYFGPGTRLTVT.